These 24 T cell receptor beta chains came from one sample sequenced in a study of T cell changes during pregnancy in multiple sclerosis. Some clones are missing from TCRdb's copy, which holds only in-frame ones; the method was immunoSEQ multiplex PCR. The sample records around 40,000 clones, roughly nine tenths being singletons. Sequenced material: CD4+ T cells from peripheral blood mononuclear cells, taken in the first trimester of pregnancy. The receptors shown here come from a female donor with multiple sclerosis, enrolled in a pregnancy study.

The rearrangement uses TRBV7-2 and TRBJ2-2; weak D call: TRBD1 (6 bases). Trimming pared 5 bases from V and 6 bases from J, leaving 10 bases between. Germline loops: CDR1 SGHTA, CDR2 FQGNSA. The CDR3 contains 13 residues. CDR3 protein: CASSKTGAGELFF. The CDR3 DNA sequence: TGTGCCAGCAGCAAGACAGGTGCCGGGGAGCTGTTTTTT. Full variable domain (outside the CDR3, taken from reference TRBV7-2 and TRBJ2-2): GAGVSQSPSNKVTEKGKDVELRCDPISGHTALYWYRQSLGQGLEFLIYFQGNSAPDKSGLPSDRFSAERTGGSVSTLTIQRTQQEDSAVYLCASSKTGAGELFFGEGSRLTVL.

The chain links TRBV5-1 to TRBJ2-5; 7 bases line up with TRBD2. This CDR3 region has 15 residues. Per the germline V gene, CDR1 is SGHRS and CDR2 is YFSETQ. V was pared by 3 bases and J by 4 bases, with 9 bases of the junction left unmatched. This CDR3 reads CASSWGGLPPETQYF. CDR3 nucleotide sequence: TGCGCCAGCAGCTGGGGGGGTCTCCCCCCAGAGACCCAGTACTTC. Full variable domain (rest looked up from reference TRBV5-1 and TRBJ2-5): KAGVTQTPRYLIKTRGQQVTLSCSPISGHRSVSWYQQTPGQGLQFLFEYFSETQRNKGNFPGRFSGRQFSNSRSEMNVSTLELGDSALYLCASSWGGLPPETQYFGPGTRLLVL.

V is TRBV27 and J is TRBJ2-1; 16 bases are shared with TRBD2. In germline, CDR1 is MNHEY, CDR2 SMNVEV (reference sequence). J gave up 5 bases and V 6 bases, and 1 base lay outside the gene matches. This CDR3 is 15 amino acids long. The CDR3 nucleotides read TGTGCCAGCAGGGGACTAGCGGGAGGGAACAATGAGCAGTTCTTC. Translated: CASRGLAGGNNEQFF.

Sample share makes this clone medium-sized. The chain joins TRBV15 to TRBJ2-5; D remains ambiguous. The germline V gene encodes CDR1 LNHNV and CDR2 YYDKDF (reference sequence). The CDR3 runs 15 residues. Between the trimmed V and J ends, which lost 0 bases and 2 bases, there was a span of 10 bases. Here the CDR3 reads CATSRDRGGQETQYF. The CDR3 bases are TGTGCCACCAGCAGAGACAGAGGTGGGCAAGAGACCCAGTACTTC.

The chain is built from TRBV19 and TRBJ2-1; D is perhaps TRBD2 (5 bases). V dropped 1 base and J dropped 4 bases, with 14 bases sitting between them. Germline V gene lookup returns CDR1 LNHDA and CDR2 SQIVND (reference sequence). CDR3 size: 16 residues. The CDR3 sequence is CASSIVYDYQYNEQFF. DNA of the CDR3: TGTGCCAGTAGTATAGTTTATGACTACCAGTACAATGAGCAGTTCTTC. Supplemented by reference TRBV19 and TRBJ2-1, the full variable domain reads DGGITQSPKYLFRKEGQNVTLSCEQNLNHDAMYWYRQDPGQGLRLIYYSQIVNDFQKGDIAEGYSVSREKKESFPLTVTSAQKNPTAFYLCASSIVYDYQYNEQFFGPGTRLTVL.

The chain joins TRBV5-1 to TRBJ1-1; D might be TRBD1 (6 bases). In germline, CDR1 is SGHRS, CDR2 YFSETQ. CDR3 length equals 13 residues. V was pared by 1 base and J by 6 bases, with 10 bases between. The CDR3 is CASSLTQGAEAFF. The CDR3 region has the DNA TGCGCCAGCAGCTTGACACAGGGCGCTGAAGCTTTCTTT.

The rearrangement joins TRBV14 to TRBJ1-1, with TRBD1 matching over 7 bases. Germline V gene data show CDR1 as SGHDN and CDR2 as FVKESK. V dropped 4 bases and J dropped 6; count of bases not matched to a gene: 5. The CDR3 sequence is 13 residues long. The CDR3 DNA follows: TGTGCCAGCAGCCGACAGGGTTGGGCTGAAGCTTTCTTT. As protein: CASSRQGWAEAFF.

This clone was detected a few times. CDR3 loop: CASRGTGDLNTEAFF. The CDR3 bases are TGTGCCAGCAGGGGGACAGGTGATCTGAACACTGAAGCTTTCTTT. This chain joins TRBV28 and TRBJ1-1; 8 bases fit TRBD1. With V trimmed by 6 bases and J by 0 bases, 6 bases remained unmatched. CDR3 size: 15 residues. Germline CDR1 and CDR2: MDHEN and SYDVKM.

V usage is TRBV10-3 and J usage is TRBJ2-2; TRBD2 aligns across 8 bases. V lost 3 bases, J lost 4 bases, and 4 bases stayed unmatched. CDR1 and CDR2 from the germline V gene are ENHRY and SYGVKD. The CDR3 length is 15 residues. The CDR3 nucleotides are TGTGCCATCAGTGAACAGGCGGGAGGCACCGGGGAGCTGTTTTTT. It yields the protein CAISEQAGGTGELFF.

The chain is built from TRBV6-6 and TRBJ2-7; D uncertain. The ends were cut back, 3 bases at V and 2 bases at J, with 8 bases in the middle. CDR1 is MNHNY, CDR2 SVGAGI, per germline (reference sequence). The CDR3 extends over 13 amino acids. For the CDR3, the DNA is TGTGCCAGCAGTTATGCGAGTACCTACGAGCAGTACTTC. Its protein is CASSYASTYEQYF.

The chain links TRBV11-1 to TRBJ1-4, with 7 positions matching TRBD1. Looked up from germline, CDR1 is SGHAT and CDR2 is FQDESV (reference sequence). V dropped 5 bases and J dropped 5; count of bases not matched to a gene: 5. The CDR3 contains 14 residues. In DNA, the CDR3 is TGTGCCAGCAGCGACGGGACAGAAAATGAAAAACTGTTTTTT. This encodes CASSDGTENEKLFF.

V gene TRBV7-9 combines with J gene TRBJ2-7; D might be TRBD2 (5 bases). Germline CDR1 SEHNR, CDR2 FQNEAQ (reference sequence). Trimming took off 3 bases at V and 5 bases at J, with 11 bases between the two ends. CDR3 length: 13 residues. In DNA, the CDR3 is TGTGCCAGCAGCTTCTACGGGCGGGACGAGCAGTACTTC. Amino acids: CASSFYGRDEQYF.

CDR3 in amino acids: CAISEARQSTNEKLFF. The CDR3 DNA reads as TGTGCCATCAGTGAGGCCCGACAGTCAACTAATGAAAAACTGTTTTTT. This sequence joins TRBV10-3 and TRBJ1-4; perhaps TRBD1 as D (5 bases). V lost 2 bases and J 0 bases, leaving 10 bases between the germline ends. Germline lookup yields CDR1 ENHRY and CDR2 SYGVKD. This CDR3 contains 16 residues.

V is TRBV9 and J is TRBJ2-3, with D possibly being TRBD2 (6 bases). Trimming took 4 bases from V and 1 from J, leaving 16 bases between them. Germline loops: CDR1 SGDLS, CDR2 YYNGEE. CDR3 length: 16 residues. DNA for the CDR3: TGTGCCAGCAGCCCCCCCCAAGAGCGGGGCACAGATACGCAGTATTTT. Translating it yields CASSPPQERGTDTQYF.

The CDR3 DNA sequence: TGTGCCAGCAGCCGCTCCAGGGGGAGAGCGGGAGTTAGGGTTGAGCAGTTCTTC. It codes for CASSRSRGRAGVRVEQFF. The chain links TRBV28 to TRBJ2-1; TRBD2 might be the D (8 bases). The CDR3 length is 18 residues. The germline V gene encodes CDR1 MDHEN and CDR2 SYDVKM. Trimming took 6 bases from V and 9 from J, leaving 30 bases between them.

CDR3 sequence (DNA): TGTGCCAGCAGCGTAGGGGCCAGCGGGAAGAGCTCCTACAATGAGCAGTTCTTC. This encodes CASSVGASGKSSYNEQFF. V is TRBV9 and J is TRBJ2-1; the match to TRBD2 covers 7 bases. The length of the CDR3 is 18 residues. V dropped 0 bases and J dropped 0; count of bases not matched to a gene: 9. The germline V gene encodes CDR1 SGDLS and CDR2 YYNGEE.

This sequence joins TRBV6-5 and TRBJ2-7, with TRBD2 as a possible D gene (6 bases). The CDR3 contains 15 residues. V dropped 2 bases and J dropped 0 bases, with 11 bases sitting between them. Looked up from germline, CDR1 is MNHEY and CDR2 is SVGAGI. The CDR3 reads CASSYGAGSSYEQYF. CDR3 in DNA: TGTGCCAGCAGTTACGGGGCGGGGAGCTCCTACGAGCAGTACTTC.

The rearrangement joins TRBV5-1 to TRBJ2-7, with TRBD1 matching over 8 bases. V lost 1 base and J lost 6; bases outside the gene matches: 24. Per the germline V gene, CDR1 is SGHRS and CDR2 is YFSETQ. The CDR3 has 20 amino acids. The CDR3 is CASSLLGQGSRAITSGEQYF. CDR3 bases: TGCGCCAGCAGCTTGCTAGGACAGGGAAGTAGGGCGATTACGTCCGGCGAGCAGTACTTC.

The V call is TRBV9, the J call TRBJ2-2, with D maybe TRBD1 (6 bases). Germline assignment: CDR1 SGDLS and CDR2 YYNGEE. V shed 4 bases and J shed 0 bases, with 7 bases lying between them. This CDR3 contains 14 residues. The CDR3 DNA sequence: TGTGCCAGCAGCCGGACAGCGAACACCGGGGAGCTGTTTTTT. Residues: CASSRTANTGELFF.

This clone is medium-sized by share. The sample has other DNA sequences that encode this CDR3 too. The CDR3 coding sequence is TGTGCCAGCTCACCGCGGGACAGGGACAATGAGCAGTTCTTC. This translates into CASSPRDRDNEQFF. The chain joins TRBV18 to TRBJ2-1; TRBD1 aligns across 9 bases. There are 14 residues in the CDR3. V lost 3 bases and J lost 5; bases outside the gene matches: 2. Germline CDR1 reads KGHSH; CDR2 reads LQKENI.

V usage is TRBV5-1 and J usage is TRBJ2-3; possible D gene TRBD2, 5 bases. The CDR3 has 14 residues. The V gene's germline CDR1 is SGHRS and CDR2 YFSETQ. With 3 bases removed from V and 0 bases from J, the gap between germline ends came to 8 bases. The CDR3 here is CASSWRTSTDTQYF. The DNA for the CDR3 is TGCGCCAGCAGCTGGAGGACCAGCACAGATACGCAGTATTTT. The full variable domain, with the rest looked up from reference TRBV5-1 and TRBJ2-3, is KAGVTQTPRYLIKTRGQQVTLSCSPISGHRSVSWYQQTPGQGLQFLFEYFSETQRNKGNFPGRFSGRQFSNSRSEMNVSTLELGDSALYLCASSWRTSTDTQYFGPGTRLTVL.

The V gene is TRBV28, the J gene TRBJ2-5; the match to TRBD1 covers 8 bases. The trim removed 8 bases at V and 2 bases at J, leaving 4 bases unmatched. Germline V gives CDR1 MDHEN, CDR2 SYDVKM. The CDR3 covers 13 residues. This chain's CDR3 is CASGQGKQETQYF. The CDR3 bases are TGTGCCAGCGGACAGGGCAAACAAGAGACCCAGTACTTC.

V usage is TRBV4-1 and J usage is TRBJ2-5; no clear D. V was clipped by 1 base and J by 2 bases, with 8 bases between them. This CDR3 region has 14 residues. Germline-derived CDR1 and CDR2 are MGHRA and YSYEKL. CDR3 DNA: TGCGCCAGCAGCCAAGGCGGAACTCAAGAGACCCAGTACTTC. This codes for CASSQGGTQETQYF.

This rearrangement joins TRBV27 to TRBJ1-2; D is unresolved. This CDR3 has 15 amino acids. CDR1 is MNHEY, CDR2 SMNVEV, per germline (reference sequence). V lost 0 bases to trimming and J lost 3 bases, with 11 bases between them. The CDR3 coding sequence is TGTGCCAGCAGTTTATCCGGCGGTGCGGACTATGGCTACACCTTC. It specifies CASSLSGGADYGYTF.